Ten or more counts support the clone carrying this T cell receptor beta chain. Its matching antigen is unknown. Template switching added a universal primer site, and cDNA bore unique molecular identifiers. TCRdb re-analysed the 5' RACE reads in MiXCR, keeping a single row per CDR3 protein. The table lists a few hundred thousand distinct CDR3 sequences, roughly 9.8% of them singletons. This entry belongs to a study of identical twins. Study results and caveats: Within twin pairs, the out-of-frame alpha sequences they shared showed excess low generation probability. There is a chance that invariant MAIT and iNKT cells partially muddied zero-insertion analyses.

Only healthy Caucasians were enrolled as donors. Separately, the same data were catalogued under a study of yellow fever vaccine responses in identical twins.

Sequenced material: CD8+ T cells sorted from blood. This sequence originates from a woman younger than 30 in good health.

The CDR3 DNA reads TGCGCCAGCAGCGCACCGGGTCAACAAGAGACCCAGTACTTC. This sequence encodes CASSAPGQQETQYF. The chain recombines TRBV5-1 with TRBJ2-5; D not resolved. CDR3 length: 14 amino acids. V was cut by 4 bases and J by 2 bases, with 12 bases left in between. Germline loops: CDR1 SGHRS, CDR2 YFSETQ.